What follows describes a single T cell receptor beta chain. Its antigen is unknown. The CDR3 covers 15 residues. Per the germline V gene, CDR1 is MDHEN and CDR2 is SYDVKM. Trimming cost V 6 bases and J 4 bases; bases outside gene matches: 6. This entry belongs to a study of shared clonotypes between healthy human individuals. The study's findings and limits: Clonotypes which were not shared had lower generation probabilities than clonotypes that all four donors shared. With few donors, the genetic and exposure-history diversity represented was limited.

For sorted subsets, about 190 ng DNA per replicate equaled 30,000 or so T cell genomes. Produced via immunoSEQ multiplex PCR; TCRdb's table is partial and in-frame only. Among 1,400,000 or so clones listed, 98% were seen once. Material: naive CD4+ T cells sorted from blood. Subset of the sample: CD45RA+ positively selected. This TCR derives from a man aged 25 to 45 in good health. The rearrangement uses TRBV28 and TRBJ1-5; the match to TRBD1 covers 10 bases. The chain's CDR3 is CASSNLDRGNQPQHF. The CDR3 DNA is TGTGCCAGCAGCAACCTGGACAGGGGGAATCAGCCCCAGCATTTT.